These T cell receptor beta chains were read from a single sample in a study of T-cell memory formation after mild COVID-19. TCRdb recomputed calls from the 5' RACE reads with MiXCR, one row per CDR3 protein. The sample holds just over 400,000 distinct CDR3 sequences, about 22% seen once. The material sequenced was PBMCs or a T cell subset sorted from them (not recorded which). Receptors originate from an adult woman who had mild COVID-19 (a few samples of this study predate the infection). Cell type and time point are not known. Each CDR3 is given with its conserved first and last residue. Fields, in order: D gene, J gene, V gene, clone size, CDR3 DNA, CDR3 protein. D genes are given only for firm matches. Where a row states a size, it is once, few, many or the class of an expanded clone; other rows omit it.

TRBD1 | TRBJ1-6 | TRBV4-1 | NA | TGCGCCAGCAGCCCACATACAGGGGATCATTCACCCCTCCACTTT | CASSPHTGDHSPLHF
NA | TRBJ2-5 | TRBV29-1 | NA | TGCAGCCTACGGGGGATGATGGGCGAGACCCAGTACTTC | CSLRGMMGETQYF
TRBD1 | TRBJ2-7 | TRBV27 | NA | TGTGCCAGCGCAAGACAGGGGCCCTACGAGCAGTACTTC | CASARQGPYEQYF
TRBD1 | TRBJ1-5 | TRBV24-1 | few | TGTGCCACCAGCTCGGGACAGCAGGTGGTGGGGGGGGGCAATCAGCCCCAGCATTTT | CATSSGQQVVGGGNQPQHF
NA | TRBJ1-2 | TRBV5-1 | NA | TGCGCCAGCAGCTTGGCCGAAGCCCCCAAATCAGCCGGCTACACCTTC | CASSLAEAPKSAGYTF
TRBD2 | TRBJ2-7 | TRBV7-8 | NA | TGTGCCAGCAGCCGAGTCCTAGCGGACTACGAGCAGTACTTC | CASSRVLADYEQYF
NA | TRBJ2-5 | TRBV18 | few | TGTGCCAGCTCACCACCGGACAAGTTGCGTAAAGAGACCCAGTACTTC | CASSPPDKLRKETQYF
TRBD2 | TRBJ2-1 | TRBV5-1 | NA | TGCGCCAGCAGCTTGGGAGCCGGGACTAGCGGAATCTACAATGAGCAGTTCTTC | CASSLGAGTSGIYNEQFF
NA | TRBJ2-6 | TRBV5-1 | few | TGCGCCAGCAGCGTAGTTACTGCTGGGGCCAACGTCCTGACTTTC | CASSVVTAGANVLTF
NA | TRBJ1-2 | TRBV6-1 | NA | TGTGCCAGCAGTGAGCATACCTCTGGGGGCTACACCTTC | CASSEHTSGGYTF
NA | TRBJ1-2 | TRBV25-1 | few | TGTGCCAGCAGTGAAAAGGTTGGCTACACCTTC | CASSEKVGYTF
NA | TRBJ2-1 | TRBV19 | NA | TGTGCCAGTAGTATAGTTGCCACCGACTTGGGTGAGCAGTTCTTC | CASSIVATDLGEQFF
NA | TRBJ2-5 | TRBV29-1 | NA | TGCAGCGCCGTAGACAGGTCATCACAAGAGACCCAGTACTTC | CSAVDRSSQETQYF
NA | TRBJ2-7 | TRBV7-2 | NA | TGTGCCAGCAGCCCCTATTCGTACCAGCAGTACTTC | CASSPYSYQQYF
NA | TRBJ2-6 | TRBV2 | NA | TGTGCCAGCAGTTCTCGGTTGCCCTCTGGGGCCAACGTCCTGACTTTC | CASSSRLPSGANVLTF
NA | TRBJ2-3 | TRBV4-1 | NA | TGCGCCAGCAGCCGTGATGGTACGCAGTATTTT | CASSRDGTQYF
TRBD1 | TRBJ1-3 | TRBV30 | NA | TGTGCCTCCTGGACAGGGGGCTTTGGAAACACCATATATTTT | CASWTGGFGNTIYF
NA | TRBJ1-2 | TRBV4-2 | NA | TGTGCCAGCAGCCCCTCTCGGGGGGCCAGTGGCTACACCTTC | CASSPSRGASGYTF
NA | TRBJ2-5 | TRBV7-9 | many | TGTGCCAGCAGCAGAATCACTAGAGGTCCGCCAGAGACCCAGTACTTC | CASSRITRGPPETQYF
NA | TRBJ2-3 | TRBV7-2 | few | TGTGCCAGCAACATTGTCCAAGGCGCAGATACGCAGTATTTT | CASNIVQGADTQYF
TRBD2 | TRBJ2-7 | TRBV7-9 | NA | TGTGCCAGCAGCCCCCGAGGACTAGCGGGAACCTACGAGCAGTACTTC | CASSPRGLAGTYEQYF
NA | TRBJ2-1 | TRBV24-1 | NA | TGTGCCACCAGTGATGACAGCCTCCCTTACAATGAGCAGTTCTTC | CATSDDSLPYNEQFF
NA | TRBJ2-3 | TRBV5-1 | few | TGCGCCAGCAGCTTCAGGAGTGTGGCAGATACGCAGTATTTT | CASSFRSVADTQYF
NA | TRBJ2-1 | TRBV7-2 | NA | TGTGCCAGCAGCTTAGGGCAGGAGAACAATGAGCAGTTCTTC | CASSLGQENNEQFF
TRBD1 | TRBJ1-1 | TRBV5-1 | NA | TGCGCCAGCAACCCATCGACAGGGGGCGTCACTGAAGCTTTCTTT | CASNPSTGGVTEAFF
TRBD1 | TRBJ1-1 | TRBV19 | NA | TGTGCCAGTACCATCAGGGGGCGAGGCACTGAAGCTTTCTTT | CASTIRGRGTEAFF
NA | TRBJ2-1 | TRBV4-2 | NA | TGTGCCAGCAGCCAAGCGGTAGAAGGGGATGAGCAGTTCTTC | CASSQAVEGDEQFF
TRBD1 | TRBJ2-1 | TRBV29-1 | few | TGCAGCGTTGAGGACGGACAGGGGATGTCTGAGCAGTTCTTC | CSVEDGQGMSEQFF
NA | TRBJ1-2 | TRBV21-1 | NA | TGTGCCAGCAGCACGTATGGCTACACCTTC | CASSTYGYTF
TRBD2 | TRBJ2-1 | TRBV29-1 | NA | TGCAGCGTTGAAGGGCTTCCGGGCCGGAGCGGGAGGCCTTCCTACAATGAGCAGTTCTTC | CSVEGLPGRSGRPSYNEQFF
TRBD1 | TRBJ2-7 | TRBV27 | few | TGTGCCATCGGGACAGCGGCTCTTGGGCAGTACTTC | CAIGTAALGQYF
NA | TRBJ2-1 | TRBV7-3 | NA | TGTGCCAGCAGCCTCCGCAGGGGAGGTAATGAGCAGTTCTTC | CASSLRRGGNEQFF
NA | TRBJ2-5 | TRBV7-6 | NA | TGTGCCAGCAGCTTACATGGAAGCGTCGGAGAGACCCAGTACTTC | CASSLHGSVGETQYF
NA | TRBJ2-5 | TRBV12-3/TRBV12-4 | few | TGTGCCAGCAGATCCGGACAGACGGCAGAGACCCAGTACTTC | CASRSGQTAETQYF
NA | TRBJ1-2 | TRBV19 | few | TGTGCCAGCCAACCGAACGCAGGGCTAGGCTACACCTTC | CASQPNAGLGYTF
NA | TRBJ1-5 | TRBV20-1 | NA | TGCAGTGCTAGAGATGGAAGAGAAGGTGCAAGTCAGCCCCAGCATTTT | CSARDGREGASQPQHF
NA | TRBJ2-5 | TRBV12-3/TRBV12-4 | NA | TGTGCCAGCAGTTTAACTCCTCGGGGAGTCCAGTACTTC | CASSLTPRGVQYF
NA | TRBJ2-7 | TRBV3-1 | NA | TGTGCCAGCAGCCCCTTGGAGACCTCCTACGAGCAGTACTTC | CASSPLETSYEQYF
TRBD1 | TRBJ2-2 | TRBV7-2 | NA | TGTGCCAGCAGCTTAAAGGGGGCGGCCACCGGGGAGCTGTTTTTT | CASSLKGAATGELFF
NA | TRBJ1-1 | TRBV7-9 | NA | TGTGCCAGCAGCCCCACAGGGAATCCAGAAGCTTTCTTT | CASSPTGNPEAFF
NA | TRBJ2-5 | TRBV12-3/TRBV12-4 | NA | TGTGCCAGCAGTTTCGGCGGAACGGGAAAAGAGACCCAGTACTTC | CASSFGGTGKETQYF
NA | TRBJ1-5 | TRBV12-3/TRBV12-4 | NA | TGTGCCAGCAGCCAAGCTTTGAGCGGGCCCCAGCATTTT | CASSQALSGPQHF